The clone carrying this TCR beta chain was picked up a small number of times. Libraries were prepared by immunoSEQ multiplex PCR; TCRdb keeps only in-frame clonotypes and omits some of them. The sample lists a few hundred thousand clones; roughly 80% were seen once. These data come from a study of blood T cell repertoires in COVID-19. Across the whole study: The United States, Italy and Spain provided the acute and convalescent COVID-19 samples.

The recovered donors of Cohort 3 showed two negative PCRs, clearance, or symptom resolution. Germline values: CDR1 SGHVS, CDR2 FNYEAQ. Trimming removed 5 bases at V and 5 bases at J, with 12 bases between. The CDR3 covers 13 residues. The clonotype was recovered from a woman aged 50 to 60 who had recovered from COVID-19. The chain is built from TRBV7-6 and TRBJ2-5, with no clear D. The specimen was PBMCs or T cells enriched from blood (not recorded which). The CDR3 loop is CASSLRHGETQYF. The CDR3 nucleotides read TGTGCCAGCAGCCTTCGACATGGGGAGACCCAGTACTTC.